This TCR beta chain was obtained from a study of T-cell reconstitution after alpha-beta-depleted transplantation in children. Preparing the TCRbeta library involved the use of unique molecular identifiers. MiXCR, applied by TCRdb to the PCR reads, yields one record per CDR3 protein. The sample lists 550,000 to 600,000 distinct CDR3 sequences, more than 20% occurring once. Trimming pared 5 bases from V and 4 bases from J, leaving 11 bases between. This CDR3 is 12 amino acids long. Germline CDR1 and CDR2: DFQATT and SNEGSKA (reference sequence). J is TRBJ1-1 and V is TRBV20-1; D gene ambiguous. Sequencing used PBMCs, mostly from graft donor cells, obtained 360 days after TCRalphabeta/CD19-depleted stem cell transplant. The sequence was collected from a boy younger than two who had a stem cell transplant for acute myeloid leukemia, so the T cells may come from the graft donor. DNA for the CDR3: TGCAGTGCTCCCGGTCCCTTCACTGAAGCTTTCTTT. Translation gives CSAPGPFTEAFF.